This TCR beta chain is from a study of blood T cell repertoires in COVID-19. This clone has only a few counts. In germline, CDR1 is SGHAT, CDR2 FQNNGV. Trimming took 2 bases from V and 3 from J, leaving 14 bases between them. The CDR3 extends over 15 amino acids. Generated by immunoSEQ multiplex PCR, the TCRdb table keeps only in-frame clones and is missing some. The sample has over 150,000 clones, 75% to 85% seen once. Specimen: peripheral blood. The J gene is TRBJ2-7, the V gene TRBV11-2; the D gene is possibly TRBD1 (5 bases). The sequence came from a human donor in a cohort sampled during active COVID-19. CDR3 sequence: CASSLFLGRDYEQYF. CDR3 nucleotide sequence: TGTGCCAGCAGCTTATTCCTGGGCAGGGACTACGAGCAGTACTTC.